This paragraph covers one T cell receptor beta chain sequence. The CDR3 contains 15 residues. Per germline, CDR1 SGHRS and CDR2 YFSETQ. V was cut by 0 bases and J by 1 base, with 10 bases left in between. These data belong to a study of blood T cell repertoires in COVID-19. Turning to the study itself: Samples of COVID-19 (acute and convalescent) were obtained from the United States, Italy and Spain. PBMCs, B-cell-depleted T cells, or T cells were the source of the cDNA or gDNA that made up the material.

In the source study's methods: Reference gene primer amplification gave nucleated cell count estimates. The assay was immunoSEQ multiplex PCR, and TCRdb's table has in-frame clones only and misses some. V and J calls and clone size come straight from that table; D and trimming were deduced from the DNA. The sample consists of approximately 93,000 clones, around four fifths of them appearing once. Material: peripheral blood. The genes are TRBV5-1 and TRBJ1-1; D may be TRBD1 (5 bases). The TCR originated in a woman of 80 years or more with acute or convalescent COVID-19. CDR3 loop: CASSLELGGNTEAFF. In DNA, the CDR3 is TGCGCCAGCAGCTTGGAGCTGGGGGGGAACACTGAAGCTTTCTTT.